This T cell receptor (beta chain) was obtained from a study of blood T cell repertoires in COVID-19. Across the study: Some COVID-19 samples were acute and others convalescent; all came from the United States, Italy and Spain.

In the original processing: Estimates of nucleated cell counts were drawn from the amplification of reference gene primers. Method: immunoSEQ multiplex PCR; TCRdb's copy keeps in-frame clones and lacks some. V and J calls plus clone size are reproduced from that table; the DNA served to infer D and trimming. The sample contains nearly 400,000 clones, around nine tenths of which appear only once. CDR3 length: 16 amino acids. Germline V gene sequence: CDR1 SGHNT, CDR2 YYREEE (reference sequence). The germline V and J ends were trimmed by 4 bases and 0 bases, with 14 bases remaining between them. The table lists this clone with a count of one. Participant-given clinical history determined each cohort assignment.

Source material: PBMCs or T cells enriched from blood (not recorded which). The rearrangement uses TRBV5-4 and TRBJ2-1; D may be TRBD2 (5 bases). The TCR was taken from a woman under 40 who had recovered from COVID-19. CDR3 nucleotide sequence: TGTGCCAGCAGCCCCTTCGGGGAGAGCTCCTACAATGAGCAGTTCTTC. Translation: CASSPFGESSYNEQFF. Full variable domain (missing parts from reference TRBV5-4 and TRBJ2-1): ETGVTQSPTHLIKTRGQQVTLRCSSQSGHNTVSWYQQALGQGPQFIFQYYREEENGRGNFPPRFSGLQFPNYSSELNVNALELDDSALYLCASSPFGESSYNEQFFGPGTRLTVL.